This TCR beta chain was retrieved from a study of shared clonotypes between healthy human individuals. This CDR3 spans 13 amino acids. Trimming left V 3 bases short and J 0 bases short, with 8 bases between. Germline V CDR1 and CDR2: GTSNPN, SVGIG (reference sequence). The table came from immunoSEQ multiplex PCR; TCRdb's copy has only in-frame clones and leaves some out. Of around 940,000 clones listed, approximately 80% are singletons. Donors had no recently reported acute infections or vaccinations and were HIV-negative. This TCR was sampled from a man aged 18 to 30 in good health. Material: memory CD4+ T cells sorted from blood. The sample's subset: CD45RA-negative fraction. The rearrangement uses TRBV30 and TRBJ1-2; D gene unclear. The CDR3 DNA follows: TGTGCCTGGAGGTGGTGGTCTAACTATGGCTACACCTTC. This translates into CAWRWWSNYGYTF. Together with reference TRBV30 and TRBJ1-2, the CDR3 gives the full variable domain: SQTIHQWPATLVQPVGSPLSLECTVEGTSNPNLYWYRQAAGRGLQLLFYSVGIGQISSEVPQNLSASRPQDRQFILSSKKLLLSDSGFYLCAWRWWSNYGYTFGSGTRLTVV.